This T cell receptor (beta chain) was observed in a study of blood T cells in healthy people across ages. Overall study results and limits: Total diversity from one million sequenced T cells was likely underestimated.

A note on this clonotype: What it binds is not known.

The CDR3 runs to 16 residues. V was trimmed by 6 bases and J by 0 bases, leaving 16 bases between them. With a J-beta primer mix and a sample-barcoded 5' primer, a second PCR ran about 7 to 12 cycles. In TCRdb, the 5' RACE reads were re-called with MiXCR into one record per CDR3 protein. The sample contains hundreds of thousands of distinct CDR3 sequences, around 25% of which appear only once. These sequences were also reported in another study, on T cells of mothers and their children.

The source of this sequence is a boy aged 5-17 years in good health. The J gene is TRBJ2-3, the V gene TRBV12-3 or TRBV12-4; perhaps TRBD2 as D (5 bases). Sequencing was done on a sample of blood. DNA for the CDR3: TGTGCCAGCAGCCCTATGGTATGGACTAGCACAGATACGCAGTATTTT. As protein: CASSPMVWTSTDTQYF.